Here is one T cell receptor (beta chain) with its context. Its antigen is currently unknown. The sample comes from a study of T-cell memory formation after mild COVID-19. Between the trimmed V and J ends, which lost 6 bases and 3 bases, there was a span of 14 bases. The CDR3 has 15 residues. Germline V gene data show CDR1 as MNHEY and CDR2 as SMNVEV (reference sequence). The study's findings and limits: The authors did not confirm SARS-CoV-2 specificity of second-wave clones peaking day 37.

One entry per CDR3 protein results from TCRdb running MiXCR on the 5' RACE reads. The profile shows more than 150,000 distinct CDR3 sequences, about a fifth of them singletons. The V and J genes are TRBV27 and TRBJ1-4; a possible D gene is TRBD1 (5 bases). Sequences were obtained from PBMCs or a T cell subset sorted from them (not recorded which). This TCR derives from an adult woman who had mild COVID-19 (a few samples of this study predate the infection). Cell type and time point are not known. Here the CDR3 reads CASRQEYGANEKLFF. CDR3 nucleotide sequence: TGTGCCAGCAGACAGGAATATGGGGCTAATGAAAAACTGTTTTTT.